The 11 T cell receptor beta chains below were found in one sample sequenced in a study of shared clonotypes between healthy human individuals. Assay used: immunoSEQ multiplex PCR; TCRdb lists only in-frame clones, some missing. The profile shows millions of clones, approximately 94% of them singletons. Selected positively for CCR7 and CD45RO-negative, naive CD8 cells excluded terminally differentiated effector memory CD45RA+ cells. Material: naive CD8+ T cells from PBMCs. All receptors derive from a man between 18 and 35 years old in good health. Some clones in this sample may be carry-over from other donors' samples.

CDR3 residues: CASSLSGQGLNQPQHF. The CDR3 DNA follows: TGTGCCAGCAGTTTATCAGGACAGGGTCTCAATCAGCCCCAGCATTTT. The chain carries TRBV27 and TRBJ1-5; 8 nucleotides agree with TRBD1. The J segment lost 3 bases and the V segment lost 0 bases, leaving 4 bases of the junction unmatched. Germline loops: CDR1 MNHEY, CDR2 SMNVEV (reference sequence). This CDR3 contains 16 residues.

The rearrangement joins TRBV4-3 to TRBJ2-7; TRBD2 matches 9 bases. The CDR3 is made up of 15 amino acids. Germline V gene data show CDR1 as LGHNA and CDR2 as YSLEER. V gave up 5 bases and J gave up 5 bases; unmatched junction bases: 10. The CDR3 region is CASSYRGGVLHEQYF. In nucleotides, the CDR3 is TGCGCCAGCAGCTACCGCGGGGGGGTTCTCCACGAGCAGTACTTC.

This chain connects TRBV2 to TRBJ2-3, with 11 bases aligning to TRBD1. The germline V gene has CDR1 SNHLY and CDR2 FYNNEI. CDR3 size: 15 residues. Losses at the gene ends were 6 bases for V and 5 bases for J; bases not matched to a gene: 7. Here the CDR3 DNA reads TGTGCCAGCAGGGAGGACAGGGGGCGGGGAGATACGCAGTATTTT. It is translated as CASREDRGRGDTQYF. Looking up the rest from reference TRBV2 and TRBJ2-3 gives the full variable domain: EPEVTQTPSHQVTQMGQEVILRCVPISNHLYFYWYRQILGQKVEFLVSFYNNEISEKSEIFDDQFSVERPDGSNFTLKIRSTKLEDSAMYFCASREDRGRGDTQYFGPGTRLTVL.

In regard to this clone: At one end, the junction sequence differs from germline, possibly due to a read error. This rearrangement joins TRBV5-1 to TRBJ2-3, with 8 positions matching TRBD2. CDR1 and CDR2 (germline): SGHRS, YFSETQ. The CDR3 covers 17 residues. CDR3 protein: CASSLEQARGGPDTRYF. DNA for the CDR3: TGCGCCAGCAGCTTGGAACAAGCACGCGGGGGGCCCGATACGCGGTATTTT.

The gene calls are TRBV7-9 and TRBJ2-1; D might be TRBD2 (5 bases). Per germline, CDR1 SEHNR and CDR2 FQNEAQ (reference sequence). This CDR3 comprises 13 residues. Trimming pared 3 bases from V and 7 bases from J, leaving 10 bases between. DNA for the CDR3: TGTGCCAGCAGCTTCGGGGATGGGAATGAGCAGTTCTTC. Translated: CASSFGDGNEQFF. Together with reference TRBV7-9 and TRBJ2-1, the CDR3 gives the full variable domain: DTGVSQNPRHKITKRGQNVTFRCDPISEHNRLYWYRQTLGQGPEFLTYFQNEAQLEKSRLLSDRFSAERPKGSFSTLEIQRTEQGDSAMYLCASSFGDGNEQFFGPGTRLTVL.

The chain employs TRBV5-1 and TRBJ2-3; the match to TRBD1 covers 8 bases. This CDR3 is built from 15 residues. The trim removed 5 bases at V and 6 bases at J, leaving 11 bases unmatched. Germline V gene sequence: CDR1 SGHRS, CDR2 YFSETQ. The CDR3 bases are TGCGCCAGCAGTCTGTCGGCAGGGGGCTTGGATACGCAGTATTTT. This encodes CASSLSAGGLDTQYF.

The gene calls are TRBV4-1 and TRBJ1-2; D ambiguous. Looked up from germline, CDR1 is MGHRA and CDR2 is YSYEKL. The length of the CDR3 is 14 residues. Trimming shortened V by 3 bases and J by 1 base, and 9 bases separated the two germline ends. Here the CDR3 reads CASSHATVNYGYTF. CDR3 DNA sequence: TGCGCCAGCAGCCATGCAACGGTTAACTATGGCTACACCTTC.

The V gene is TRBV6-4, the J gene TRBJ2-7; no clear D. Germline CDR1 reads MRHNA; CDR2 reads SNTAGT. V lost 9 bases and J 6 bases, leaving 6 bases between the germline ends. This CDR3 spans 9 amino acids. For the CDR3, the DNA is TGTGCCAGGTGTTTCGAGCAGTACTTC. This gives the protein CARCFEQYF.

This sequence joins TRBV10-3 and TRBJ2-2; 7 bases match TRBD1. Trimming cost V 4 bases and J 0 bases; bases outside gene matches: 11. The CDR3 spans 18 residues. Germline loops: CDR1 ENHRY, CDR2 SYGVKD. This CDR3 reads CAISVRTGEQANTGELFF. The CDR3 nucleotides are TGTGCCATCAGTGTCAGGACAGGAGAACAGGCGAACACCGGGGAGCTGTTTTTT.

This clone was observed once. The chain combines TRBV5-8 with TRBJ1-2, with unresolved D. CDR3 size: 14 residues. Germline CDR1 is SGHTS and CDR2 is YDEGEE. V was cut by 2 bases and J by 8 bases, with 16 bases left in between. The CDR3 nucleotides read TGTGCCAGCAGCTTCTACACCCTGGTCGGGGGCTACACCTTC. This gives the protein CASSFYTLVGGYTF.

The chain is built from TRBV7-6 and TRBJ1-1, with 9 bases aligning to TRBD1. Germline V gene sequence: CDR1 SGHVS, CDR2 FNYEAQ. The CDR3 runs to 16 residues. The ends lost 4 bases at V and 6 bases at J; junction bases unmatched: 12. The CDR3 sequence: CASSSRSGTGQAEAFF. In DNA, the CDR3 is TGTGCCAGCAGCTCCCGCAGCGGGACAGGGCAGGCTGAAGCTTTCTTT.